A selection of T cell receptor beta chains follows, all from one sample in a study of cytomegalovirus exposure and HLA in healthy donors. Clones were sequenced by immunoSEQ multiplex PCR, and TCRdb holds only the in-frame ones, with some missing. The top ten hold 7.4% of the sample, which has roughly 68,000 clones, about 68% seen once. Sequencing was carried out using PBMCs. The receptor source for this set is a woman in her 30s in good health and CMV-seropositive. Each CDR3 is given with its conserved first and last residue. Clone size is stated in some rows and not others, as once, few, many or a class when expanded.

J | V | size | CDR3
TRBJ2-5 | TRBV28 | NA | CASSWTGGKETQYF
TRBJ1-4 | TRBV6-4 | NA | CASRGHLMRSATNEKLFF
TRBJ1-1 | TRBV28 | NA | CASSPGGEAFF
TRBJ2-5 | TRBV7-2 | once | CASSPQGRETQYF
TRBJ2-3 | TRBV19 | NA | CASSGTADTQYF
TRBJ2-7 | TRBV28 | NA | CASSFPAGERDEQYF
TRBJ2-7 | TRBV5-4 | NA | CASSLPRVHEQYF
TRBJ2-2 | TRBV30 | NA | CAWSGTGRAGELFF
TRBJ2-7 | TRBV19 | once | CASSIGLAGTSSYEQYF
TRBJ2-1 | TRBV19 | once | CASSKLAGGRLPNEQFF
TRBJ2-1 | TRBV7-3 | NA | CASSLDGTPYNEQFF
TRBJ2-1 | TRBV13 | NA | CASSSGLGKDNEQFF
TRBJ2-7 | TRBV28 | NA | CASSFSGEQYF
TRBJ2-1 | TRBV25-1 | NA | CASSESGRVEQFF
TRBJ1-1 | TRBV7-8 | NA | CASSLRGGAVRRAEAFF
TRBJ2-3 | TRBV7-2 | NA | CASSLEGYEADTQYF
TRBJ1-2 | TRBV7-9 | NA | CASSLGARGYGYTF
TRBJ2-3 | TRBV6-4 | NA | CASSELAGTSTDTQYF
TRBJ2-3 | TRBV7-3 | NA | CASSLSGAGRGDTQYF
TRBJ1-1 | TRBV30 | few | CACGRTEAFF
TRBJ1-5 | TRBV30 | NA | CAWSTGGQVGQPQHF
TRBJ2-1 | TRBV7-6 | once | CASSPTSGVLGEQFF
TRBJ2-7 | TRBV19 | NA | CASSYLSGNEQYF
TRBJ2-2 | TRBV6-1 | few | CASSEGRPELFF
TRBJ1-6 | TRBV27 | medium-sized | CASSTPGGYNSPLHF
TRBJ1-1 | TRBV6-5 | NA | CASSYDAQTEAFF
TRBJ1-1 | TRBV7-9 | NA | CASSLRENTEAFF
TRBJ2-7 | TRBV2 | NA | CASSLLYEQYF
TRBJ2-5 | TRBV7-6 | NA | CASRGGAQETQYF